These 14 T cell receptor beta chains were all obtained from the same sample, sequenced in a study of shared clonotypes between healthy human individuals. Naivety among CD8 cells was defined by CD45RO negativity and positive CCR7 selection, thereby excluding terminally differentiated effector memory CD45RA+ cells. Profiled with immunoSEQ multiplex PCR; TCRdb holds only in-frame clones, not every one. The data hold about 2 million clones, with roughly 95% observed a single time. Material for sequencing was naive CD8+ T cells sorted from blood. The source is a man between 18 and 35 years old in good health.

This rearrangement joins TRBV14 to TRBJ2-7, with 10 bases matching TRBD1. After removal of 7 bases from V and 2 bases from J, the junction contained 8 bases not matched to a gene. The CDR3 is 15 residues long. The V gene's germline CDR1 is SGHDN and CDR2 FVKESK. The CDR3 region is CASIDRTGGTYEQYF. CDR3 coding DNA: TGTGCCAGCATCGATCGGACAGGGGGGACCTACGAGCAGTACTTC.

This rearrangement joins TRBV5-4 to TRBJ1-1, with 10 bases identical to TRBD1. V lost 4 bases to trimming and J lost 4 bases; unmatched junction nucleotides: 4. The CDR3 totals 14 residues. The germline gives CDR1 SGHNT, CDR2 YYREEE (reference sequence). The CDR3 DNA sequence: TGTGCCAGCAGCATAGGACAGGGGGTCACTGAAGCTTTCTTT. Translating gives CASSIGQGVTEAFF.

The chain couples TRBV7-1 to TRBJ2-6; D tentatively fits TRBD1 or TRBD2 (5 bases each). TRBV7-1 is an ORF, with its function uncertain. The CDR3 runs 18 residues. V shed 5 bases and J shed 5 bases, with 22 bases lying between them. CDR3 sequence reads: CASSMEERGQSRANVLTF. The CDR3 DNA reads as TGTGCCAGCAGCATGGAGGAACGAGGACAAAGTCGGGCCAACGTCCTGACTTTC.

This sequence joins TRBV4-3 and TRBJ2-2, with no clear D. V was trimmed by 5 bases and J by 4 bases, leaving 11 bases between them. Germline-derived CDR1 and CDR2 are LGHNA and YSLEER. This CDR3 is built from 14 residues. The CDR3 loop is CASSAEEGTGELFF. The CDR3 nucleotides are TGCGCCAGCAGCGCCGAGGAAGGCACCGGGGAGCTGTTTTTT.

The chain combines TRBV18 with TRBJ2-1; TRBD2 aligns across 8 bases. The CDR3 totals 16 residues. Germline values: CDR1 KGHSH, CDR2 LQKENI. The trim removed 0 bases at V and 3 bases at J, leaving 4 bases unmatched. CDR3 sequence: CASSPPIAGYYNEQFF. The CDR3 DNA sequence: TGTGCCAGCTCACCACCGATAGCGGGATACTACAATGAGCAGTTCTTC.

This chain joins TRBV19 and TRBJ1-2, with 12 bases fitting TRBD1. Trimming removed 5 bases from V and 8 bases from J; junction bases left unmatched: 6. CDR3 length: 14 amino acids. In germline, CDR1 is LNHDA, CDR2 SQIVND (reference sequence). Here the CDR3 reads CASSPGQGAQGYTF. As DNA, the CDR3 is TGTGCCAGTAGTCCGGGACAGGGGGCGCAGGGCTACACCTTC. The entire variable domain, with the rest obtained from reference TRBV19 and TRBJ1-2, is as follows: DGGITQSPKYLFRKEGQNVTLSCEQNLNHDAMYWYRQDPGQGLRLIYYSQIVNDFQKGDIAEGYSVSREKKESFPLTVTSAQKNPTAFYLCASSPGQGAQGYTFGSGTRLTVV.

The chain couples TRBV30 to TRBJ2-4; 7 bases are shared with TRBD2. The length of the CDR3 is 14 residues. The trim removed 3 bases at V and 8 bases at J, leaving 10 bases unmatched. Germline loops: CDR1 GTSNPN, CDR2 SVGIG (reference sequence). CDR3 nucleotide sequence: TGTGCCTGGAGGGAGCGGGGCCTCTGGGACATTCAGTACTTC. It is translated as CAWRERGLWDIQYF.

V is TRBV6-4 and J is TRBJ2-3, with unresolved D. CDR1 MRHNA and CDR2 SNTAGT come from the germline V gene. The CDR3 consists of 13 residues. V was trimmed by 2 bases and J by 5 bases, leaving 8 bases between them. Written as DNA, the CDR3 is TGTGCCAGCAGTGACGGATGGGGAGATACGCAGTATTTT. It translates to CASSDGWGDTQYF.

In regard to this clone: The junction departs from the called germline gene at one end, perhaps through a read error. The rearrangement uses TRBV20-1 and TRBJ2-7; maybe TRBD2 (6 bases). Germline V gene lookup returns CDR1 DFQATT and CDR2 SNEGSKA (reference sequence). The CDR3 consists of 9 residues. CDR3 protein: CSALGTFDF. CDR3 bases: TGCAGTGCTTTAGGGACTTTCGACTTC.

The V and J genes are TRBV5-1 and TRBJ2-7; 7 nucleotides agree with TRBD2. The CDR3 covers 17 residues. The germline CDR1 and CDR2 sequences are SGHRS and YFSETQ. With 0 bases clipped from V and 0 bases from J, the junction kept 9 bases outside the gene matches. The CDR3 DNA reads TGCGCCAGCAGCTTGGATTTTCTAGCGGAAAGCTCCTACGAGCAGTACTTC. Translating it yields CASSLDFLAESSYEQYF.

This chain connects TRBV6-1 to TRBJ2-3; D is possibly TRBD1 or TRBD2 (6 bases each). Per germline, CDR1 MNHNS and CDR2 SASEGT. V was trimmed by 2 bases and J by 0 bases, leaving 15 bases between them. The CDR3 runs to 17 residues. CDR3 sequence reads: CASSERRGTTSTDTQYF. In DNA, the CDR3 is TGTGCCAGCAGTGAAAGGAGGGGGACGACTAGCACAGATACGCAGTATTTT.

The chain recombines TRBV7-9 with TRBJ1-2; D remains ambiguous. CDR1 SEHNR and CDR2 FQNEAQ come from the germline V gene (reference sequence). The CDR3 spans 15 residues. V lost 5 bases, J lost 0 bases, and 13 bases lay in between. CDR3 nucleotide sequence: TGTGCCAGCAGCCAAGCCAGTGGTTCTAACTATGGCTACACCTTC. Protein product: CASSQASGSNYGYTF.

This clone was observed a single time. The CDR3 here is CASSESSRMRSGNTIYF. CDR3 nucleotide sequence: TGCGCCAGCAGTGAGTCCTCGAGGATGCGCTCTGGAAACACCATATATTTT. The chain joins TRBV10-2 to TRBJ1-3, with D uncertain. V dropped 0 bases and J dropped 0 bases, with 12 bases sitting between them. There are 17 residues in the CDR3. Germline loops: CDR1 WSHSY, CDR2 SAAADI.

This rearrangement joins TRBV6-5 to TRBJ1-1; no firm D call. This CDR3 has 15 amino acids. Germline loops: CDR1 MNHEY, CDR2 SVGAGI. V shed 6 bases and J shed 4 bases, with 18 bases lying between them. CDR3 nucleotide sequence: TGTGCCAGCAGGACGGAGGGATTTATTGGCACTGAAGCTTTCTTT. As protein: CASRTEGFIGTEAFF.